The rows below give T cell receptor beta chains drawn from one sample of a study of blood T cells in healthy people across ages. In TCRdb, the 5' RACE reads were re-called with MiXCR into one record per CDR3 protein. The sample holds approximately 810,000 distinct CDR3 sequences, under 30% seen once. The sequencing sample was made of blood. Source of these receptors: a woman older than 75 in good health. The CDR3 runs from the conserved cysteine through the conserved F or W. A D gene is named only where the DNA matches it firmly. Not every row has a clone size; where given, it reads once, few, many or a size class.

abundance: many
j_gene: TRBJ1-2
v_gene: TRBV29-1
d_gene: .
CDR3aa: CSVVWGDYGYTF
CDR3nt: TGCAGCGTTGTATGGGGGGACTATGGCTACACCTTC

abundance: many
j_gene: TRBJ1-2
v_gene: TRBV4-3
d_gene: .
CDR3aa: CASSQETGTSGYTF
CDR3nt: TGCGCCAGCAGCCAAGAAACAGGGACGAGTGGCTACACCTTC

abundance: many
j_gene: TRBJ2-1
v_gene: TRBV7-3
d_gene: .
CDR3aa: CASSLLGGLSYNEQFF
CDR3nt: TGTGCCAGCAGCTTACTGGGGGGCCTCTCCTACAATGAGCAGTTCTTC

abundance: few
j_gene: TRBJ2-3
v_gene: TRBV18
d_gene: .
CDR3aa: CASSLAWGPTDTQYF
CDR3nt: TGTGCCAGCTCACTCGCCTGGGGGCCCACAGATACGCAGTATTTT

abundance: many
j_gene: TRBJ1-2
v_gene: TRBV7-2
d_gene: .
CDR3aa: CASSLARDKEVGYTF
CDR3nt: TGTGCCAGCAGCTTAGCCCGGGACAAAGAGGTCGGCTACACCTTC

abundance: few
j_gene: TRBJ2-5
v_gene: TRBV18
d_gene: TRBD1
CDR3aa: CASSQMGKGGRETQYF
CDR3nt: TGTGCCAGCTCACAAATGGGAAAAGGGGGCAGGGAGACCCAGTACTTC

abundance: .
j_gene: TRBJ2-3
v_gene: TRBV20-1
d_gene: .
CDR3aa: CSGMGAGDTQYF
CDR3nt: TGCAGTGGAATGGGGGCGGGAGATACGCAGTATTTT

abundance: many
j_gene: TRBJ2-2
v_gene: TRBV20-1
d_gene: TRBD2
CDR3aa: CSAPSSGGPGELFF
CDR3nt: TGCAGTGCACCTTCTAGCGGGGGGCCCGGGGAGCTGTTTTTT

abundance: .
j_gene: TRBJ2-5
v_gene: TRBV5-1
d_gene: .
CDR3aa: CASSPSGGGGKETQYF
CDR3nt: TGCGCCAGCAGCCCCTCCGGTGGAGGGGGTAAAGAGACCCAGTACTTC

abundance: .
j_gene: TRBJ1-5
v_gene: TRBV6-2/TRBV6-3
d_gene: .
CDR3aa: CASSSWGRNQPQHF
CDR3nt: TGTGCCAGCAGTTCTTGGGGACGGAATCAGCCCCAGCATTTT

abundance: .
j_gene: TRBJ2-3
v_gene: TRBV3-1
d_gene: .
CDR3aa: CASRSTLGDTQYF
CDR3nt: TGTGCCAGCAGATCTACACTGGGAGATACGCAGTATTTT

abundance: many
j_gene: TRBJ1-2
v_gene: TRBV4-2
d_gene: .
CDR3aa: CASSQEVGSRNYGYTF
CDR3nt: TGTGCCAGCAGCCAAGAGGTTGGGAGCAGGAATTATGGCTACACCTTC

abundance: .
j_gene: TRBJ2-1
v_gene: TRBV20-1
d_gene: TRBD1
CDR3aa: CSARTETGTNEQFF
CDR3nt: TGCAGTGCTAGAACTGAGACAGGGACCAATGAGCAGTTCTTC

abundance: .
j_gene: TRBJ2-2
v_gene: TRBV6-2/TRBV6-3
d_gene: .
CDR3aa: CASSWTGRTGELFF
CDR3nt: TGTGCCAGCAGTTGGACGGGGCGGACCGGGGAGCTGTTTTTT

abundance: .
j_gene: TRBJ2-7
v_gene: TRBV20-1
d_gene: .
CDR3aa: CSAPLFGGTTYEQYF
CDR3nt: TGCAGTGCTCCCCTTTTTGGGGGGACGACCTACGAGCAGTACTTC

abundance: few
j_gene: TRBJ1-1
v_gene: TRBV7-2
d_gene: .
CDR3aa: CASSLEGLAFF
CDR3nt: TGTGCCAGCAGCTTAGAGGGGTTAGCTTTCTTT

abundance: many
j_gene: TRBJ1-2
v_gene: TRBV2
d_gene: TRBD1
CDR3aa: CASSDIFSGGADYGYTF
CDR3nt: TGTGCCAGCAGTGATATATTCTCAGGGGGCGCGGACTATGGCTACACCTTC

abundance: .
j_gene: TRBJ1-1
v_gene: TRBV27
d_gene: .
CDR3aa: CASSVQFNTEAFF
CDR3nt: TGTGCCAGCAGCGTACAATTCAACACTGAAGCTTTCTTT

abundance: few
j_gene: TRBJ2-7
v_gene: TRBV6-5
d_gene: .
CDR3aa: CASSPGGSYNEQYF
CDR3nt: TGTGCCAGCAGTCCCGGGGGCTCCTACAATGAGCAGTACTTC

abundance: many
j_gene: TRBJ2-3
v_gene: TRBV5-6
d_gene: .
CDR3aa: CASSLGQRSSTDTQYF
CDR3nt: TGTGCCAGCAGCTTGGGACAGAGGAGCAGCACAGATACGCAGTATTTT

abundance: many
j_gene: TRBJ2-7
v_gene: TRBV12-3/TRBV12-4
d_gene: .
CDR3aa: CASSFNGAYEQYF
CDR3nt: TGTGCCAGCAGTTTTAACGGAGCCTACGAGCAGTACTTC

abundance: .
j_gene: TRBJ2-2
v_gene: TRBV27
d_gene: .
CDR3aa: CASSLRSSRGELFF
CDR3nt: TGTGCCAGCAGTTTAAGGTCGTCCAGGGGGGAGCTGTTTTTT

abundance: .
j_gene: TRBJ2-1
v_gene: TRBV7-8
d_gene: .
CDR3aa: CASSLSGSGGSNGQFF
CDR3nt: TGTGCCAGCAGCTTGTCGGGAAGCGGCGGTTCAAATGGGCAGTTCTTC

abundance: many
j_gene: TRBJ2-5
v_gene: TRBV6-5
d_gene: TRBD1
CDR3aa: CASSERTGGVETQYF
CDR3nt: TGTGCCAGCAGTGAGAGGACAGGGGGAGTGGAGACCCAGTACTTC

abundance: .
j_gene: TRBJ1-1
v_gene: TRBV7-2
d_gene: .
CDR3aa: CASSRAPMNTEAFF
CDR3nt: TGTGCCAGCAGCCGAGCCCCCATGAACACTGAAGCTTTCTTT

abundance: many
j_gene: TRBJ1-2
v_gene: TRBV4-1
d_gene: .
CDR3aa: CASSQALRPDRYGYTF
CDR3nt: TGCGCCAGCAGCCAAGCCCTCCGGCCAGATCGCTATGGCTACACCTTC

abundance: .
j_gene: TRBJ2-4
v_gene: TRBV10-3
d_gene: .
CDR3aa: CAISLDSRNIQYF
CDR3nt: TGTGCCATCAGTCTTGACAGTCGGAACATTCAGTACTTC

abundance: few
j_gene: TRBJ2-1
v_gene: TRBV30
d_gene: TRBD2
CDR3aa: CAWSPGLVSYNEQFF
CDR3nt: TGTGCCTGGAGTCCTGGACTAGTATCCTACAATGAGCAGTTCTTC

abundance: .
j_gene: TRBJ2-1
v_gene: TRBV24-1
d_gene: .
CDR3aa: CATSDQRDRGTEQFF
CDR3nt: TGTGCCACCAGTGATCAGAGGGACCGCGGGACTGAGCAGTTCTTC

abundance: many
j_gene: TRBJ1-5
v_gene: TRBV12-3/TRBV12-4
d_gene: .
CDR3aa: CASKGLGPQHF
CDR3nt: TGTGCCAGTAAAGGGCTGGGGCCCCAGCATTTT

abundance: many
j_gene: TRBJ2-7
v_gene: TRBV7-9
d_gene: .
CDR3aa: CASSFSQIPYEQYF
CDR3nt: TGTGCCAGCAGCTTCTCCCAAATTCCCTACGAGCAGTACTTC

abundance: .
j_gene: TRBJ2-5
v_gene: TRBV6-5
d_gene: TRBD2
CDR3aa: CASSYSGRARREAQYF
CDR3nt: TGTGCCAGCAGTTACTCGGGTCGAGCCCGACGGGAGGCCCAGTACTTC

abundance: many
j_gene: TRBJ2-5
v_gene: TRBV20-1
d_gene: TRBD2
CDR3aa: CSAVGLAGRQETQYF
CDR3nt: TGCAGTGCTGTAGGACTAGCGGGGAGACAAGAGACCCAGTACTTC

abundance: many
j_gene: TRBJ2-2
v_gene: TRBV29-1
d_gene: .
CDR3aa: CSVVGVLGELFF
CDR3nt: TGCAGCGTTGTCGGGGTTCTGGGGGAGCTGTTTTTT

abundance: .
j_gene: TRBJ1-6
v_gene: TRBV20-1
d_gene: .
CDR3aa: CSAPQGSESSYNSPLHF
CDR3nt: TGCAGTGCTCCCCAGGGAAGTGAAAGCTCCTATAATTCACCCCTCCACTTT

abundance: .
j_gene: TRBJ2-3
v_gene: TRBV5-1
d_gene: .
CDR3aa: CASSLARGGGADTQYF
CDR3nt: TGCGCCAGCAGCTTGGCCCGGGGAGGAGGAGCAGATACGCAGTATTTT

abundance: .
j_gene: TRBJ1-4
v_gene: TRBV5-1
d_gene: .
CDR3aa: CASSGRIGGEKLFF
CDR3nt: TGCGCCAGCAGCGGCCGCATCGGGGGTGAAAAACTGTTTTTT

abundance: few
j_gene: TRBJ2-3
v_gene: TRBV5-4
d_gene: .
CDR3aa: CASSEGFPSTDTQYF
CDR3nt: TGTGCCAGCAGTGAGGGATTTCCTAGCACAGATACGCAGTATTTT

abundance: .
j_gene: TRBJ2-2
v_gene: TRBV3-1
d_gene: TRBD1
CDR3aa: CASRRSGTETGELFF
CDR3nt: TGTGCCAGCAGACGGTCCGGGACAGAGACCGGGGAGCTGTTTTTT

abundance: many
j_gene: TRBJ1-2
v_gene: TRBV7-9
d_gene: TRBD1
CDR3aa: CASSLFAGGYGYTF
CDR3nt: TGTGCCAGCAGCTTGTTCGCAGGGGGTTATGGCTACACCTTC

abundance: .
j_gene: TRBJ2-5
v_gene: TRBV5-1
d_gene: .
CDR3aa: CASSLEGCETQYF
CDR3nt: TGCGCCAGCAGCTTGGAGGGCTGCGAGACCCAGTACTTC

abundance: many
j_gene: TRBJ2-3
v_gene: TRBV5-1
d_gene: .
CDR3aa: CASSLALGPSTDTQYF
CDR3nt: TGCGCCAGCAGCTTGGCTCTGGGGCCCAGCACAGATACGCAGTATTTT

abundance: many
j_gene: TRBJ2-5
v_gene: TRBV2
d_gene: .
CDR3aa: CASSEDGLGVETQYF
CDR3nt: TGTGCCAGCAGTGAAGATGGTCTTGGAGTTGAGACCCAGTACTTC

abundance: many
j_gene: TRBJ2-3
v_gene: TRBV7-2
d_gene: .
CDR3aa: CASSKDGPTDTQYF
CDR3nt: TGTGCCAGCAGCAAGGACGGGCCCACAGATACGCAGTATTTT

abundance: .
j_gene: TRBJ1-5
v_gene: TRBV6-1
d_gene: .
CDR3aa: CASSGRGLQPQHF
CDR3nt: TGTGCCAGCAGTGGGAGGGGGTTACAGCCCCAGCATTTT

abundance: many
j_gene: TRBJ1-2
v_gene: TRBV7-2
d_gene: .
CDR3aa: CASSLVDGYTF
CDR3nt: TGTGCCAGCAGCTTAGTAGATGGCTACACCTTC

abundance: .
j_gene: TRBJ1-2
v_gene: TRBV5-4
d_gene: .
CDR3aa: CAVSTGPWGYTF
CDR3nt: TGTGCCGTATCCACAGGTCCTTGGGGCTACACCTTC

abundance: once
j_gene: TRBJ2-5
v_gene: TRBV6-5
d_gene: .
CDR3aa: CASSSADEGGETQYF
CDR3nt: TGTGCCAGCAGTTCCGCCGACGAGGGCGGAGAGACCCAGTACTTC

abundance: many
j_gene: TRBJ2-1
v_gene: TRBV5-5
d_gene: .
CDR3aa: CASSLGERSSYNEQFF
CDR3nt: TGTGCCAGCAGCTTGGGGGAACGCAGCTCCTACAATGAGCAGTTCTTC

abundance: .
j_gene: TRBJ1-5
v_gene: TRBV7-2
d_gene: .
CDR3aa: CASSSIPEQPQHF
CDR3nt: TGTGCCAGCAGCTCGATCCCTGAGCAGCCCCAGCATTTT

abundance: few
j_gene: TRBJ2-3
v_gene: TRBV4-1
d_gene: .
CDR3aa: CASSQSRGAPADTQYF
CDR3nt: TGCGCCAGCAGCCAGAGTCGCGGGGCGCCGGCAGATACGCAGTATTTT

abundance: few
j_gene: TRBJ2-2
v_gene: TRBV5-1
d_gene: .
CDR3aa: CASSFSDTGELFF
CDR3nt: TGCGCCAGCAGCTTTTCCGACACCGGGGAGCTGTTTTTT

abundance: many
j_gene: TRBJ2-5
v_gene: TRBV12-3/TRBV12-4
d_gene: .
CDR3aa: CASSFGQTGTQYF
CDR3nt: TGTGCCAGCAGTTTTGGTCAGACGGGGACCCAGTACTTC

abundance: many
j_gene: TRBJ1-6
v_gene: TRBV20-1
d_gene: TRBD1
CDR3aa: CSAPLGGGINNSPLHF
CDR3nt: TGCAGTGCCCCCCTGGGAGGGGGCATTAATAATTCACCCCTCCACTTT

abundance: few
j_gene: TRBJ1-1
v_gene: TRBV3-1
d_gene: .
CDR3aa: CASSQAMGNTEAFF
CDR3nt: TGTGCCAGCAGCCAAGCGATGGGGAACACTGAAGCTTTCTTT

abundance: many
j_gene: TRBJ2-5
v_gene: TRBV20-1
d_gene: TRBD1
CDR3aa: CSAMGTGPQETQYF
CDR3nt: TGCAGTGCCATGGGGACAGGGCCCCAAGAGACCCAGTACTTC

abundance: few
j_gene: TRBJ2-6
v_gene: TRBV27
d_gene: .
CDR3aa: CASSLPWRSGANVLTF
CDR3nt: TGTGCCAGCAGTTTACCTTGGCGCTCTGGGGCCAACGTCCTGACTTTC

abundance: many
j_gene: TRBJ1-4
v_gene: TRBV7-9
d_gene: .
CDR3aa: CASSPDGPNEKLFF
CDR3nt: TGTGCCAGCAGCCCGGACGGACCTAATGAAAAACTGTTTTTT

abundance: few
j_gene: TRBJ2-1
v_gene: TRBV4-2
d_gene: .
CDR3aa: CASSQDVRGDEQFF
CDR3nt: TGTGCCAGCAGCCAAGACGTCAGAGGCGATGAGCAGTTCTTC

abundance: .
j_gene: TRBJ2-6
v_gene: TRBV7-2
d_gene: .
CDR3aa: CASSGFRSGANVLTF
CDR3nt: TGTGCCAGCAGCGGCTTCCGCTCTGGGGCCAACGTCCTGACTTTC